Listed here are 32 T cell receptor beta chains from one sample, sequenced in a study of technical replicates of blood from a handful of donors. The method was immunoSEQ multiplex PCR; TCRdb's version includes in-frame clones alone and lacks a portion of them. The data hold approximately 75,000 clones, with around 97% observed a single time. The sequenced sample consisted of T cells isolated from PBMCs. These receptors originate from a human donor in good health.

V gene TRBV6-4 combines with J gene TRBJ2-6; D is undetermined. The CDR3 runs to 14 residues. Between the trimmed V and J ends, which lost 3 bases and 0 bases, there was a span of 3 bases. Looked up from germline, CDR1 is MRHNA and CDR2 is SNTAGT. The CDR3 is CASSDYSGANVLTF. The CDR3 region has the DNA TGTGCCAGCAGTGATTACTCTGGGGCCAACGTCCTGACTTTC.

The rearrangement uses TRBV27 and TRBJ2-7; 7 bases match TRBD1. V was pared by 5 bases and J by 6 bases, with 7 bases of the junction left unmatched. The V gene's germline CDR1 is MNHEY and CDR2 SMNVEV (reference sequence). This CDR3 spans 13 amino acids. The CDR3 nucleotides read TGTGCCAGCAGTATTGGGACAGCCCGCGAGCAGTACTTC. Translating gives CASSIGTAREQYF.

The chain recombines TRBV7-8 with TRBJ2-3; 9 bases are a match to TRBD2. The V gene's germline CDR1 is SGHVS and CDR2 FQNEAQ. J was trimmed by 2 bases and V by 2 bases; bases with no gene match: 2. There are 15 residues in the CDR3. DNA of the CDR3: TGTGCCAGCAGCTTATTAGCGGGAGCCACAGATACGCAGTATTTT. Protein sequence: CASSLLAGATDTQYF. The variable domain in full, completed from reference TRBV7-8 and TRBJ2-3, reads GAGVSQSPRYKVAKRGQDVALRCDPISGHVSLFWYQQALGQGPEFLTYFQNEAQLDKSGLPSDRFFAERPEGSVSTLKIQRTQQEDSAVYLCASSLLAGATDTQYFGPGTRLTVL.

CDR3 residues: CASSFGGSNEQFF. The DNA of the CDR3 is TGTGCCAGCAGTTTCGGCGGGTCCAATGAGCAGTTCTTC. V and J are TRBV28 and TRBJ2-1; TRBD2 might be the D (5 bases). This CDR3 has 13 residues. Trimming took off 3 bases at V and 6 bases at J, with 9 bases between the two ends. CDR1 is MDHEN and CDR2 is SYDVKM in the germline V gene.

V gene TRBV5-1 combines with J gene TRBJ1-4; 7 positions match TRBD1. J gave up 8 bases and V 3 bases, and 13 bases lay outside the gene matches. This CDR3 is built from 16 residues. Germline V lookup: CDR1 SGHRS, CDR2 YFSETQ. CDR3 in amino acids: CASSSDRQGGWEKLFF. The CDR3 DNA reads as TGCGCCAGCAGCTCGGACCGACAGGGAGGTTGGGAAAAACTGTTTTTT. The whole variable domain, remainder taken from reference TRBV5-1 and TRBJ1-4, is KAGVTQTPRYLIKTRGQQVTLSCSPISGHRSVSWYQQTPGQGLQFLFEYFSETQRNKGNFPGRFSGRQFSNSRSEMNVSTLELGDSALYLCASSSDRQGGWEKLFFGSGTQLSVL.

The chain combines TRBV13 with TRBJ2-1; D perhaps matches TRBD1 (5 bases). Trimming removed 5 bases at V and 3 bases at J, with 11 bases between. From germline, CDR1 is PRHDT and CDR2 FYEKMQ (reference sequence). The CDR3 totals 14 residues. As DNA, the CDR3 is TGTGCCAGCAGCCTACAGGAGAACTACAATGAGCAGTTCTTC. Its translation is CASSLQENYNEQFF. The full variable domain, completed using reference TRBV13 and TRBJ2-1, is AAGVIQSPRHLIKEKRETATLKCYPIPRHDTVYWYQQGPGQDPQFLISFYEKMQSDKGSIPDRFSAQQFSDYHSELNMSSLELGDSALYFCASSLQENYNEQFFGPGTRLTVL.

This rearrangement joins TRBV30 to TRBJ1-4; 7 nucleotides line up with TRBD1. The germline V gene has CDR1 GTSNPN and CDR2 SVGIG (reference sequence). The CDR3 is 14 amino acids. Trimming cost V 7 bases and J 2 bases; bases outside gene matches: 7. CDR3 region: CASSTGATNEKLFF. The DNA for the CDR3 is TGTGCCTCCTCCACAGGGGCGACTAATGAAAAACTGTTTTTT.

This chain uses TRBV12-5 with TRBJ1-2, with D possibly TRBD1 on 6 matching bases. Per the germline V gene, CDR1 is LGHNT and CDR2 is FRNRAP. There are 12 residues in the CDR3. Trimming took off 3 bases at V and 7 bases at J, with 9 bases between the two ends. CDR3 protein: CASGFPGVGYTF. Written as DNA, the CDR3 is TGTGCTAGTGGTTTTCCAGGGGTTGGCTACACCTTC.

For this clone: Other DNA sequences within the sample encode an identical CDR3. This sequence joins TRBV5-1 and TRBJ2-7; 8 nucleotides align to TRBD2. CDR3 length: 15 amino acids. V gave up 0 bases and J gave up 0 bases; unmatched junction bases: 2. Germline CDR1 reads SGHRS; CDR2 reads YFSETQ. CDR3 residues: CASSLGLAGSYEQYF. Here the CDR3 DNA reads TGCGCCAGCAGCTTGGGTCTAGCGGGCTCCTACGAGCAGTACTTC. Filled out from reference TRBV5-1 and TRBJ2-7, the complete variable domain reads KAGVTQTPRYLIKTRGQQVTLSCSPISGHRSVSWYQQTPGQGLQFLFEYFSETQRNKGNFPGRFSGRQFSNSRSEMNVSTLELGDSALYLCASSLGLAGSYEQYFGPGTRLTVT.

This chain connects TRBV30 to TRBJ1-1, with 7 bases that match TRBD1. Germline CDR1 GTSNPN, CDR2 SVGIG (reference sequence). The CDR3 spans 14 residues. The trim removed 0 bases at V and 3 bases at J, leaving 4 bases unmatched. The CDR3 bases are TGTGCCTGGAGTGTAGGCAGGGGGTACACTGAAGCTTTCTTT. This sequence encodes CAWSVGRGYTEAFF.

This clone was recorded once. CDR3 sequence reads: CASSLLDSNYGYTF. The CDR3 coding sequence is TGTGCCAGCAGCTTATTGGACAGCAACTATGGCTACACCTTC. The genes are TRBV5-6 and TRBJ1-2; perhaps TRBD1 as D (6 bases). Germline CDR1 reads SGHDT; CDR2 reads YYEEEE. The ends were cut back, 2 bases at V and 2 bases at J, with 10 bases in the middle. This CDR3 contains 14 residues.

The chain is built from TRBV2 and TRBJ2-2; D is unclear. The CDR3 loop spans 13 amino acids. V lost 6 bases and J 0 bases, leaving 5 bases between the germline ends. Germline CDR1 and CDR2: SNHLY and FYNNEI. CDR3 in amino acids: CASSIANTGELFF. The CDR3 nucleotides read TGTGCCAGCAGCATAGCGAACACCGGGGAGCTGTTTTTT.

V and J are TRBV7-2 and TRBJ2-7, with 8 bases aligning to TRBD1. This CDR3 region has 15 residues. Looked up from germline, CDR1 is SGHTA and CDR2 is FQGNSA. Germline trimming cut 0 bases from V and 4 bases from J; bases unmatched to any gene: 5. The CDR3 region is CASSLAGTGLYEQYF. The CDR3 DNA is TGTGCCAGCAGCTTAGCCGGGACAGGATTATACGAGCAGTACTTC.

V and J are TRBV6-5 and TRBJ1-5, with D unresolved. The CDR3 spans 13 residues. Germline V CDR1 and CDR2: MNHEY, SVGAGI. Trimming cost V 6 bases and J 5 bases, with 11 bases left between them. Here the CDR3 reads CASSNIQHQPQHF. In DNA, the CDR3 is TGTGCCAGCAGCAACATCCAACATCAGCCCCAGCATTTT.

In nucleotides, the CDR3 is TGTGCCAGCAGCCCGGGACACGCGAACACTGAAGCTTTCTTT. Translation gives CASSPGHANTEAFF. The genes are TRBV9 and TRBJ1-1; possibly TRBD1 for D (6 bases). Germline-derived CDR1 and CDR2 are SGDLS and YYNGEE. Trimming cost V 4 bases and J 1 base, with 11 bases left between them. This CDR3 has 14 amino acids.

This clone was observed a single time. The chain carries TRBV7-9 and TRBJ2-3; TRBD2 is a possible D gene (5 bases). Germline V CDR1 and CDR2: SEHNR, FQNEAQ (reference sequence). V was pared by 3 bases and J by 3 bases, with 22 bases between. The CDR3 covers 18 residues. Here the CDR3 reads CASSFDVDGLYGTDTQYF. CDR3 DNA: TGTGCCAGCAGCTTCGATGTGGACGGACTCTACGGGACAGATACGCAGTATTTT.

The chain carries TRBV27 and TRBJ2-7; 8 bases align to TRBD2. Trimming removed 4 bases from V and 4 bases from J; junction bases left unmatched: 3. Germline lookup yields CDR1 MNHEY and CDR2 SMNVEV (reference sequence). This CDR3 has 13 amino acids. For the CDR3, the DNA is TGTGCCAGCAGTTGGGCTAGCGGGTACGAGCAGTACTTC. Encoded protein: CASSWASGYEQYF.

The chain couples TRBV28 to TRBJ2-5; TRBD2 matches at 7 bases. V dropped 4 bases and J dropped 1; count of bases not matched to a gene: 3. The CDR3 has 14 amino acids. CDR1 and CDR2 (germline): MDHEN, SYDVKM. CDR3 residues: CASSYSSGQETQYF. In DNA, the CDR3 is TGTGCCAGCAGTTACTCTAGCGGCCAAGAGACCCAGTACTTC. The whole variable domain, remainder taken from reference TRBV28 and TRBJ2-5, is DVKVTQSSRYLVKRTGEKVFLECVQDMDHENMFWYRQDPGLGLRLIYFSYDVKMKEKGDIPEGYSVSREKKERFSLILESASTNQTSMYLCASSYSSGQETQYFGPGTRLLVL.

The CDR3 loop reads CAISVGTGGLTGELFF. CDR3 bases: TGTGCCATCAGTGTAGGGACAGGGGGGCTCACCGGGGAGCTGTTTTTT. The chain links TRBV10-3 to TRBJ2-2; 11 nucleotides match TRBD1. Germline trimming cut 4 bases from V and 4 bases from J; bases unmatched to any gene: 5. This CDR3 region has 16 residues. CDR1 is ENHRY, CDR2 SYGVKD, per germline.

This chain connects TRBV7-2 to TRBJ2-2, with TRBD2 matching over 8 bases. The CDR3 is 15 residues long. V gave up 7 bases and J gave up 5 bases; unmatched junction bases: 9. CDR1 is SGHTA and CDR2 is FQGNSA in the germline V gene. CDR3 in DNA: TGTGCCAGCACCACTCTAGCGGGTCTAACCGGGGAGCTGTTTTTT. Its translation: CASTTLAGLTGELFF.

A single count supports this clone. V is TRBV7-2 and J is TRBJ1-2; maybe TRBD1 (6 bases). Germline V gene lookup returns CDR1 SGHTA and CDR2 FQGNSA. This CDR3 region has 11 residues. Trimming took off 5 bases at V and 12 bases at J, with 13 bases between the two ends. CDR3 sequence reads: CASSPRDIHTF. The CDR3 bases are TGTGCCAGCAGCCCCCGGGACATCCACACCTTC.

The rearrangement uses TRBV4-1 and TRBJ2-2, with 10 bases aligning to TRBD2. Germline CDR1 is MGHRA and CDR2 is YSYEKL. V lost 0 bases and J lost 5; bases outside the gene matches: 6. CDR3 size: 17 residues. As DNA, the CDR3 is TGCGCCAGCAGCCAAGAGCTAGCGGGAGATCCAACCGGGGAGCTGTTTTTT. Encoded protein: CASSQELAGDPTGELFF.

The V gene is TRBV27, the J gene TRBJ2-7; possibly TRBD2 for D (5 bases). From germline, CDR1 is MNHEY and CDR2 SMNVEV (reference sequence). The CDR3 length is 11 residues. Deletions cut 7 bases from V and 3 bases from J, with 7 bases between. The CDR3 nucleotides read TGTGCCAGCACCGACTACTACGAGCAGTACTTC. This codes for CASTDYYEQYF.

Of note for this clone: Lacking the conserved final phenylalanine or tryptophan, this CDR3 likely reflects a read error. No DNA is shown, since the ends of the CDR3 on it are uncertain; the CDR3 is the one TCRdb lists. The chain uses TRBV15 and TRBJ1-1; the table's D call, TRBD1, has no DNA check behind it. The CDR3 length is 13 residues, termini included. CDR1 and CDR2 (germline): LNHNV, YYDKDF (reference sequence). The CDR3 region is CATSRDRAAGAVS.

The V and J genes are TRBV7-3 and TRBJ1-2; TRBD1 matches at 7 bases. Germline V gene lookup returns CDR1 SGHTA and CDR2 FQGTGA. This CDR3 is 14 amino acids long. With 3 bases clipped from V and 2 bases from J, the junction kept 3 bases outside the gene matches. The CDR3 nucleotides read TGTGCCAGCAGCTTGCTAGGGGGCAACTATGGCTACACCTTC. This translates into CASSLLGGNYGYTF.

CDR3 bases: TGTGCCAGCAGCTTAGATCTTTACAGGGTGAACACTGAAGCTTTCTTT. Amino acid sequence: CASSLDLYRVNTEAFF. This sequence joins TRBV11-3 and TRBJ1-1, with D perhaps TRBD1 (6 bases). The germline V gene has CDR1 SGHNT and CDR2 YENEEA. Trimming shortened V by 0 bases and J by 0 bases, and 11 bases separated the two germline ends. CDR3 length equals 16 residues. Supplemented by reference TRBV11-3 and TRBJ1-1, the full variable domain reads EAGVVQSPRYKIIEKKQPVAFWCNPISGHNTLYWYLQNLGQGPELLIRYENEEAVDDSQLPKDRFSAERLKGVDSTLKIQPAELGDSAVYLCASSLDLYRVNTEAFFGQGTRLTVV.

The DNA of the CDR3 is TGTGCCAGTAGTATAGAAACGGGACAGGGGATCATGAACACTGAAGCTTTCTTT. Translation gives CASSIETGQGIMNTEAFF. The rearrangement joins TRBV19 to TRBJ1-1; 10 bases match TRBD1. J was trimmed by 0 bases and V by 0 bases; bases with no gene match: 7. Germline lookup yields CDR1 LNHDA and CDR2 SQIVND (reference sequence). This CDR3 has 18 amino acids.

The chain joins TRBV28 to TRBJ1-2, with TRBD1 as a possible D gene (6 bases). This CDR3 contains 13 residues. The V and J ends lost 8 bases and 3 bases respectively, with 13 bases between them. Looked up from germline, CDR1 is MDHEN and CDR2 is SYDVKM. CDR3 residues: CASSTRTDYGYTF. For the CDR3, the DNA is TGTGCCAGCTCGACACGGACAGACTATGGCTACACCTTC.

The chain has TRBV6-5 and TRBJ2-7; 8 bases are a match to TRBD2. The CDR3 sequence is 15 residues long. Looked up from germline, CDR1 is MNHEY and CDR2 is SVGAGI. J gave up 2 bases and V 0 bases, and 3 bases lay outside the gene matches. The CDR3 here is CASSYSREGTYEQYF. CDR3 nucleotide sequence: TGTGCCAGCAGTTACTCACGGGAGGGAACCTACGAGCAGTACTTC.

CDR3: CASSLQGPGELFF. The CDR3 DNA reads as TGTGCCAGCAGCTTACAGGGTCCCGGGGAGCTGTTTTTT. This sequence joins TRBV11-3 and TRBJ2-2; TRBD1 might be the D (5 bases). The germline V gene encodes CDR1 SGHNT and CDR2 YENEEA. The V and J ends lost 2 bases and 6 bases respectively, with 7 bases between them. The CDR3 consists of 13 residues. Filled out from reference TRBV11-3 and TRBJ2-2, the complete variable domain reads EAGVVQSPRYKIIEKKQPVAFWCNPISGHNTLYWYLQNLGQGPELLIRYENEEAVDDSQLPKDRFSAERLKGVDSTLKIQPAELGDSAVYLCASSLQGPGELFFGEGSRLTVL.

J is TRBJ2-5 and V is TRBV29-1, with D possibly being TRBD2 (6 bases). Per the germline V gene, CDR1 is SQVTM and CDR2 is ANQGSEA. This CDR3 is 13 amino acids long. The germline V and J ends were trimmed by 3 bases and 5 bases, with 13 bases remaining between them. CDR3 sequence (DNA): TGCAGCGTTGAGTTTGGAGGGAGGGAGACCCAGTACTTC. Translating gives CSVEFGGRETQYF.

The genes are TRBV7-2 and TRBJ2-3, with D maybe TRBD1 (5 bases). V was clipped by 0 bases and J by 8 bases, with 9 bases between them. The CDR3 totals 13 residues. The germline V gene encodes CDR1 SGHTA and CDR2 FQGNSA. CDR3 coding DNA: TGTGCCAGCAGCTTAGCAGGAAGGGGTACGCAGTATTTT. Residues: CASSLAGRGTQYF.